A single sample is the source of the 5 T cell receptor beta chains below, sequenced in a study of T cell repertoires in aging, cancer and after chemotherapy. TCR beta rearrangements were amplified from peripheral blood genomic DNA. Multiplex touch-down PCR with TRB-A/B primers amplified rearranged V-D-J TRB sequences. MiXCR was run by TCRdb on the multiplex PCR reads, yielding one entry per CDR3 protein. Of more than 15,000 distinct CDR3 sequences in the sample, over 45% are singletons; the top ten hold 10% to 13%. Source material: blood. Source of these receptors: a human donor in good health.

The gene calls are TRBV5-6 and TRBJ2-2; 10 positions agree with TRBD2. The CDR3 loop spans 18 amino acids. V lost 2 bases, J lost 6 bases, and 13 bases stayed unmatched. Germline CDR1 is SGHDT and CDR2 is YYEEEE. In DNA form, the CDR3 reads TGTGCCAGCAGCTTTTTATTTAGCGGGAGGCTTTGGTCCGGGGAGCTGTTTTTT. Translating gives CASSFLFSGRLWSGELFF.

In its sample, this clonotype ranks as medium-sized (0.01 to 0.1%). The V call is TRBV11-1, the J call TRBJ2-2; D ambiguous. CDR3 length: 14 residues. V was trimmed by 3 bases and J by 4 bases, leaving 9 bases between them. CDR1 is SGHAT and CDR2 is FQDESV in the germline V gene (reference sequence). CDR3 sequence (DNA): TGTGCCAGCAGCTTGGCGGTGAGCACCGGGGAGCTGTTTTTT. This sequence encodes CASSLAVSTGELFF.

Note on this clonotype: The junction and the germline gene differ at one end; a read error may be behind it. The genes are TRBV6-1 and TRBJ2-6; 10 bases align to TRBD1. The CDR3 is 17 amino acids. Germline lookup yields CDR1 MNHNS and CDR2 SASEGT. In nucleotides, the CDR3 is TGTGACAGCAGTGGTATGACAGGGGGCGCTGGGGCCAACGTCCTGACTTTC. Residues: CDSSGMTGGAGANVLTF.

The chain links TRBV5-4 to TRBJ1-2; D unclear. This CDR3 contains 16 residues. Trimming removed 0 bases from V and 8 bases from J, with 20 bases in between. Germline values: CDR1 SGHNT, CDR2 YYREEE (reference sequence). CDR3 sequence reads: CASSLEGERASGGYTF. CDR3 nucleotide sequence: TGTGCCAGCAGCTTGGAGGGTGAGCGGGCCTCAGGCGGCTACACCTTC.

Here the CDR3 DNA reads TGTGCCAGCACCAAACTCAGGGGAGACACCGGGGAGCTGTTTTTT. Its translation: CASTKLRGDTGELFF. This rearrangement joins TRBV6-1 to TRBJ2-2; D may be TRBD1 (6 bases). The ends were cut back, 7 bases at V and 3 bases at J, with 15 bases in the middle. CDR3 size: 15 residues. CDR1 MNHNS and CDR2 SASEGT come from the germline V gene.